This TCR beta chain emerged from a study of T cells in Graves' hyperthyroidism and ophthalmopathy (dated 2019 in TCRdb). Regarding the study in general: Peripheral blood samples were taken at initial diagnosis, before any treatment was given. TCR Vbeta CDR3 sequencing of 120 to 150 peripheral blood samples (under 45 ophthalmopathy, under 80 hyperthyroidism and about 17 progressor patients) is reported in the paper. In addition, the study compared T-cell repertoires in thyroid tissue and in blood from roughly six Graves' hyperthyroidism patients. The 100 discovery patients were divided at random into training and test sets in a 7:3 ratio. A discovery cohort of approximately 97 patients, roughly 45 with Graves' ophthalmopathy and fewer than 65 with stable Graves' hyperthyroidism, was used to find distinguishing TCR V-J signatures. Whether ophthalmopathy could be predicted prospectively was tested in an independent validation cohort made up of about 18 hyperthyroidism patients plus 17 patients who later progressed to ophthalmopathy. After blood sampling, hyperthyroidism patients were treated with methimazole at a starting dose of 30 mg daily, and ophthalmopathy patients were treated with high-dose intravenous methylprednisolone. Results and caveats for the whole study, not just this receptor: During validation, the model predicted progression to ophthalmopathy a median of approximately six months ahead of onset, with more than 55% sensitivity and roughly 75% specificity. A 13 V-J signature model separated ophthalmopathy from stable hyperthyroidism, with approximately 87% sensitivity and 81.08% specificity in cross-validation and 80%/75% in testing. Blood samples also contained most of the expanded thyroid clonotypes (frequency above 0.001), which suggests that blood repertoires may reflect thyroid immune responses. No statistical method was used to set the sample size in advance, and investigators knew the group allocation.

Amplification of TCR beta CDR3 regions was carried out from RNA transcripts. The TCR CDR3 was subjected to a first round of RT-PCR using the HTBI primer set and the Qiagen OneStep RT-PCR kit. The libraries were constructed in a second round of multiplex PCR and then size-selected and purified. The libraries were sequenced on an Illumina HiSeq2000 using paired-end 100 bp reads. Per the source publication's procedure: SOAPnuke was used to process the raw data, removing reads that contained adapters or uncalled bases, had a mean Phred below 15, or lacked an exact match to the constant primer or identifier. High-quality paired reads were merged with COPE v1.2.5, and unique nucleotide sequences were defined as clonotypes. MiTCR v1.1 was used to align clonotypes to the IMGT TRBV, TRBD and TRBJ reference segments. The analysis included only V-J combinations with a frequency above 0.0001, which together covered about 99% of the repertoires. A TCS score was defined as the ratio of F50 (clonal expansion) to E x V (chaos), with BLOSUM62-based TCRdist applied between CDR3 peptides within each V-J. Welch's t-statistics and random forest reduced 500 to 550 V-J features to roughly 13, which were used in a naive Bayes classifier (R e1071). The public reads were reanalyzed by TCRdb: fastp trimming at Q25, MiXCR alignment, in-frame beta chains only. Every entry covers one CDR3 protein and lists the most common genes and DNA from its rows. The V and J calls and clone size are TCRdb's, not the authors'. The sample profile shows some 700,000 distinct CDR3 sequences; about 18% of them were found once. The ten biggest clones cover roughly a sixth of the sample.

This clonotype was observed a few times. This clone's antigen is unknown. The input lacks base qualities; no much larger clone sits a single base away. From the germline V gene (reference sequence), CDR1 is DFQATT and CDR2 is SNEGSKA. Germline trimming amounts to 3 bases on V and 3 bases on J, with 7 as the count of junction bases outside the gene matches. From the cysteine up to the phenylalanine, the CDR3 has a length of 15 residues. Only CDR3 DNA is held: 45 bases, read in frame from base 1. Stable Graves' hyperthyroidism was defined as the absence of progression to ophthalmopathy over 18 months of follow-up. Hyperthyroidism patients were newly diagnosed, with disease duration under 2 months, and aged 18 to 65 years. Patients with uncontrolled infections, other autoimmune diseases, pregnancy or lactation were excluded. Diagnoses relied on clinical symptoms, serum thyroxine and TRAb, thyroid ultrasound and orbital computed tomography. PBMCs were isolated from approximately 10 ml of fresh peripheral blood by Ficoll-Paque density gradient centrifugation. Total RNA was extracted using Trizol reagent, and RNA quality was assessed on an Agilent 2100 Bioanalyzer.

The sequence is built from TRBV20-1 and TRBJ2-2; the junction holds 7 bases that match TRBD1. The origin of this receptor is a man aged 45-65 years with Graves' hyperthyroidism. Source material: blood. The bases are TGCAGTGCTAGTGGGGTACAGGGGCACACCGGGGAGCTGTTTTTT. Translated, it reads CSASGVQGHTGELFF.